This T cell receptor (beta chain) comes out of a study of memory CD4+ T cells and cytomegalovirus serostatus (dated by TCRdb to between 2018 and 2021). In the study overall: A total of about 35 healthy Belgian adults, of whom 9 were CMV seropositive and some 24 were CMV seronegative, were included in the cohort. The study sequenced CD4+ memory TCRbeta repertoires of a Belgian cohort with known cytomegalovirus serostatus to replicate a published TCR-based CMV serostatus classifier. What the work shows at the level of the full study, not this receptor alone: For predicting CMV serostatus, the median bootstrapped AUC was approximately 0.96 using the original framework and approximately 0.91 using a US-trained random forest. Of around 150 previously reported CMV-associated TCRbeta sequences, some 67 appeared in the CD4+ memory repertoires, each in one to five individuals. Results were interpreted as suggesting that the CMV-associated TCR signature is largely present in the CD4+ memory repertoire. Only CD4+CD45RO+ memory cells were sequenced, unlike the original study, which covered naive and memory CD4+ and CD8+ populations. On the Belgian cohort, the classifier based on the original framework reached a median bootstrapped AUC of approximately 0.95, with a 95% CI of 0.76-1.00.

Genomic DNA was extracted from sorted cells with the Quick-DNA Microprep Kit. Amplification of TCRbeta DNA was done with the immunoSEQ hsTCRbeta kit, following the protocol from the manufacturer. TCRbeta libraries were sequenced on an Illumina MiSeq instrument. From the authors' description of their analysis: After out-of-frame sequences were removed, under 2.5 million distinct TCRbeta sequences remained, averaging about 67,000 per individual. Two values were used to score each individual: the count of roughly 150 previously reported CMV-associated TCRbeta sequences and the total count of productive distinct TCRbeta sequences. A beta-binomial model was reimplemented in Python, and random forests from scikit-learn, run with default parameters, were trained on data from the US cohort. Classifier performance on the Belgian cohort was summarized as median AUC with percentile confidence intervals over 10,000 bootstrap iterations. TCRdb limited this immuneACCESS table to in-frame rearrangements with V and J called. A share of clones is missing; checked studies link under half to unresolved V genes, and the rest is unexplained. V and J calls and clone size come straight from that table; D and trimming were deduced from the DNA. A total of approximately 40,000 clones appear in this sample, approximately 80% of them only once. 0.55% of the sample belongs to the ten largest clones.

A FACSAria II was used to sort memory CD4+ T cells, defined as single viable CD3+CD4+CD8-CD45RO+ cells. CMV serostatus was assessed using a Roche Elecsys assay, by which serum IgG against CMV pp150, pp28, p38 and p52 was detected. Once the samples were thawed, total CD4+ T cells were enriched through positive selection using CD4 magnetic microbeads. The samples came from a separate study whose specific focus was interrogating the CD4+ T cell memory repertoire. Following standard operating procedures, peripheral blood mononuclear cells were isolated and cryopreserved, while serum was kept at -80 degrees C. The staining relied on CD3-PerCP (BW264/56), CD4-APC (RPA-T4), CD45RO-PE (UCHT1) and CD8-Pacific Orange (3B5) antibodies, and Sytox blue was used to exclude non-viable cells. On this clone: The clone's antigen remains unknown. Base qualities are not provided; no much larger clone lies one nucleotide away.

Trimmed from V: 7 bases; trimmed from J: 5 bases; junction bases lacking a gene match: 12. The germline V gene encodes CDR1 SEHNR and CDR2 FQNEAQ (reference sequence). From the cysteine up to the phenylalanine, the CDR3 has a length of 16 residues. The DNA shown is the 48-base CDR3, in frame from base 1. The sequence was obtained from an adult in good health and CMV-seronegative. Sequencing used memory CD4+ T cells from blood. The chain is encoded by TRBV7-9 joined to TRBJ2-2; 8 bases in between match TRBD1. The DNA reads TGTGCCAGCAAGCAGGGGGCGGAGAGTCTAACCGGGGAGCTGTTTTTT. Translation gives CASKQGAESLTGELFF.